These T cell receptor beta chains were read from a single sample in a study of metastatic and nonmetastatic thyroid tumors. TCRdb re-clonotyped the PCR reads through MiXCR. The sample lists 25,000 to 30,000 clones; 16% were seen once. The sample comprised blood. These TCRs come from a female donor with papillary thyroid cancer or a benign thyroid nodule (not recorded which). Some clones in this sample may be carry-over from other donors' samples. Each CDR3 is given with its conserved first and last residue. The order of the fields is J gene, clone size, V gene, D gene, CDR3 DNA, CDR3 protein. A D gene is named only where the DNA matches it firmly. A clone size is listed for some rows: how often the clone was seen (once, few, many), or a class if it is expanded.

>TRBJ1-1|.|TRBV11-1|.
TGTGCCAGCAGCCTCACTGACGGACGGAACACTGAAGCTTTCTTT
CASSLTDGRNTEAFF
>TRBJ2-1|medium-sized|TRBV11-3|.
TGTGCCAGCAGCTTAGAGTCCGGGAGCTCCTACAATGAGCAGTTCTTC
CASSLESGSSYNEQFF
>TRBJ1-6|many|TRBV2|.
TGTGCCAGCAATGCCCATCCGACTCGGCCCCTCCACTTT
CASNAHPTRPLHF
>TRBJ2-3|many|TRBV12-3/TRBV12-4|TRBD2
TGTGCCAGCAGTACGACTAGCGGGAGGGCCACAGATACGCAGTATTTT
CASSTTSGRATDTQYF
>TRBJ2-1|many|TRBV20-1|.
TGCAGTGCTAGAGTTTATTACGGCTATGGCAATGAGCAGTTCTTC
CSARVYYGYGNEQFF
>TRBJ2-7|medium-sized|TRBV6-1|TRBD1
TGTGCCAGCAGTGGACGGACAGGGGGGGGCTACGAGCAGTACTTC
CASSGRTGGGYEQYF
>TRBJ2-1|many|TRBV10-2|TRBD2
TGCGCCAGCGGTCAACTAGCGGGAGAAGATGATGAGCAGTTCTTC
CASGQLAGEDDEQFF
>TRBJ2-1|many|TRBV12-3/TRBV12-4|.
TGTGCCAGCAGTTTCATCGGGACCCTCAATGAGCAGTTCTTC
CASSFIGTLNEQFF
>TRBJ2-1|many|TRBV9|TRBD2
TGTGCCAGCAGCTCGAGCGGGGTGACCTACAATGAGCAGTTCTTC
CASSSSGVTYNEQFF
>TRBJ2-3|many|TRBV28|.
TGTGCCAGCAGCTACGGGACCGGAGATACAGATACGCAGTATTTT
CASSYGTGDTDTQYF
>TRBJ1-2|.|TRBV6-1|.
TGTGCCAGCGCCCCCGTGGGCAACTATGGCTACACCTTC
CASAPVGNYGYTF
>TRBJ1-5|many|TRBV20-1|.
TGCAGTGCTAGGACCCTCGGGGGCGGTCAGCCCCAGCATTTT
CSARTLGGGQPQHF
>TRBJ2-3|many|TRBV5-1|.
TGCGCCAGCAGCTTGGCGGTTAGCACAGATACGCAGTATTTT
CASSLAVSTDTQYF
>TRBJ2-7|many|TRBV10-3|.
TGTGCCATCAGTGATTCCCCGAACGAGCAGTACTTC
CAISDSPNEQYF
>TRBJ2-7|many|TRBV2|.
TGTGCCAGCAGTGAGATCGCCGGGAACTCCTACGAGCAGTACTTC
CASSEIAGNSYEQYF
>TRBJ2-3|many|TRBV15|TRBD2
TGTGCCACCAAGAGCGGGAGGACCTCAGATACGCAGTATTTT
CATKSGRTSDTQYF
>TRBJ1-2|many|TRBV9|TRBD1
TGTGCCAGCAGCCCAGGGGGGGGGAGCGGTGGCTACACCTTC
CASSPGGGSGGYTF
>TRBJ2-4|many|TRBV6-1|TRBD2
TGTGCCAGCAGCCCGATAGCGGGGGTAGCCAAAAACATTCAGTACTTC
CASSPIAGVAKNIQYF
>TRBJ2-7|.|TRBV28|TRBD2
TGTGCCAGCATTTTCCTAGCGGGACCCGGGGGCGAGCATTACTTC
CASIFLAGPGGEHYF
>TRBJ2-7|many|TRBV20-1|.
TGCAGTGCTAGAGATCTGTTGGGGAGTGCATACGAGCAGTACTTC
CSARDLLGSAYEQYF
>TRBJ2-7|many|TRBV18|.
TGTGCCAGCTCGCCCTCTGGCCTACCCCCAACCTACGAGCAGTACTTC
CASSPSGLPPTYEQYF